These T cell receptor beta chains were read from a single sample in a study of cytotoxic CD8 clonotypes in ibrutinib-treated CLL. Repertoires were generated with immunoSEQ multiplex PCR, while TCRdb's copy carries only in-frame clones and drops some. The sample yields about 40,000 clones, around 70% seen once. The specimen was PBMCs, collected at disease progression, from a patient treated with ibrutinib. The receptors derive from a human donor with chronic lymphocytic leukemia. The CDR3 runs from the conserved cysteine through the conserved F or W. D genes are given only for firm matches. The size field is filled for only some rows; it gives once, few, many or a size class.

d_gene	abundance	v_gene	j_gene	CDR3nt	CDR3aa
-	few	TRBV6-5	TRBJ2-7	TGTGCCAGCAGTTATGAGGGCTACGAGCAGTACTTC	CASSYEGYEQYF
-	-	TRBV10-1	TRBJ2-5	TGCGCCAGCAGTGAGTCGGCGGCTGAGACCCAGTACTTC	CASSESAAETQYF
-	-	TRBV5-1	TRBJ1-2	TGCGCCAGCTCCACCGCCTTGACAGATAGCTATGGCTACACCTTC	CASSTALTDSYGYTF
-	once	TRBV28	TRBJ1-2	TGTGCCAGCACCCCAGGGAAACAGTCCTATGGCTACACCTTC	CASTPGKQSYGYTF
TRBD1	-	TRBV7-9	TRBJ2-5	TGTGCCAGCAGCCTAAAGGGGGCCGGACGAGGAGAGACCCAGTACTTC	CASSLKGAGRGETQYF
-	-	TRBV19	TRBJ2-6	TGTGCCAGTAGTACGGGGGGCAGATCTGGGGCCAACGTCCTGACTTTC	CASSTGGRSGANVLTF
-	few	TRBV28	TRBJ1-2	TGTGCCAGCAGGTCGGGGGGACCCTATGGCTACACCTTC	CASRSGGPYGYTF
-	few	TRBV25-1	TRBJ1-5	TGTGCCAGCAGAAGGACACTTCCCAATCAGCCCCAGCATTTT	CASRRTLPNQPQHF
TRBD1	-	TRBV6-6	TRBJ2-3	TGTGCCAGCAGTTTTCGACAGGGGTGGCGAGATACGCAGTATTTT	CASSFRQGWRDTQYF
-	-	TRBV20-1	TRBJ2-2	TGCAGTGCCGTGAGAAGCGGGGAGCTGTTTTTT	CSAVRSGELFF